These 9 T cell receptor beta chains originate from one sample sequenced in a study of identical twins. Each CDR3 protein gets one entry after TCRdb re-called the 5' RACE reads with MiXCR. Of around 340,000 distinct CDR3 sequences in the sample, 9% were seen once. The source material was naive T cells sorted from blood. The origin of the receptors is a woman in her fifties or sixties in good health.

This clonotype was counted at least ten times. CDR3 amino acids: CASSLGTRNEQFF. The CDR3 DNA reads TGCGCCAGCAGCTTGGGGACTAGGAATGAGCAGTTCTTC. This chain uses TRBV5-1 with TRBJ2-1; TRBD2 matches at 7 bases. In germline, CDR1 is SGHRS, CDR2 YFSETQ. The CDR3 runs to 13 residues. With V trimmed by 0 bases and J by 7 bases, 1 base remained unmatched.

This clonotype was seen ten or more times. The chain carries TRBV7-9 and TRBJ1-2; no clear D. This CDR3 spans 14 amino acids. The ends were cut back, 1 base at V and 8 bases at J, with 14 bases in the middle. Germline CDR1 reads SEHNR; CDR2 reads FQNEAQ (reference sequence). CDR3 region: CASSLEIGVRGYTF. CDR3 in DNA: TGTGCCAGCAGCTTAGAGATTGGAGTGAGGGGCTACACCTTC.

Only a few counts were recorded for this clonotype. J is TRBJ2-5 and V is TRBV12-3 or TRBV12-4; D call uncertain. The CDR3 consists of 13 residues. V gave up 5 bases and J gave up 2 bases, with 9 bases separating them. In DNA, the CDR3 is TGTGCCAGCAGTGGTCGACTTCAAGAGACCCAGTACTTC. It translates to CASSGRLQETQYF.

This clonotype was seen ten or more times. The chain carries TRBV28 and TRBJ2-1; 7 bases are shared with TRBD2. The CDR3 runs to 18 residues. Trimming took 6 bases from V and 6 from J; bases not matched to a gene: 20. The germline gives CDR1 MDHEN, CDR2 SYDVKM. CDR3 coding DNA: TGTGCCAGCAGATCTCTAGCGGATGTGTTGGATATCGGCAATGAGCAGTTCTTC. The encoded protein is CASRSLADVLDIGNEQFF.

This clonotype was detected ten times or more. This chain connects TRBV5-1 to TRBJ2-7; 10 bases are shared with TRBD2. The CDR3 loop spans 19 amino acids. Looked up from germline, CDR1 is SGHRS and CDR2 is YFSETQ. V shed 6 bases, J shed 5 bases, and the junction held 23 bases outside the gene matches. As DNA, the CDR3 is TGCGCCAGCAATATGGGGGTGCCTAGCGGGAGTCCCCCTCAGGACGAGCAGTACTTC. As protein: CASNMGVPSGSPPQDEQYF.

V is TRBV12-3 or TRBV12-4 and J is TRBJ2-7; no definite D call. Trimming cost V 3 bases and J 0 bases, with 15 bases left between them. The CDR3 extends over 16 amino acids. The CDR3 is CASSFKGRPTSYEQYF. CDR3 in DNA: TGTGCCAGCAGTTTTAAGGGCAGGCCGACCTCCTACGAGCAGTACTTC.

This clonotype showed up just a few times. This CDR3 reads CASSLIGGRTNTGELFF. The CDR3 nucleotides read TGTGCCAGCAGCTTAATTGGTGGGAGGACGAACACCGGGGAGCTGTTTTTT. The rearrangement joins TRBV11-2 to TRBJ2-2; D might be TRBD2 (6 bases). V was shortened by 2 bases and J by 0 bases, with 13 bases between the two germline ends. There are 17 residues in the CDR3. Germline CDR1 SGHAT, CDR2 FQNNGV.

This clonotype was counted many times. V gene TRBV5-1 combines with J gene TRBJ2-1; 10 bases line up with TRBD2. The CDR3 loop spans 15 amino acids. J lost 3 bases, V lost 3 bases, and 3 bases had no gene match. CDR1 and CDR2 (germline): SGHRS, YFSETQ. CDR3 in amino acids: CASSWRTSGYNEQFF. The CDR3 DNA is TGCGCCAGCAGCTGGAGGACTAGCGGCTACAATGAGCAGTTCTTC.

This clonotype was recorded at least ten times. V and J are TRBV4-1 and TRBJ1-1; tentative D call: TRBD1 (6 bases). The V end was cut by 1 base, the J end by 1 base, with 13 bases between. Per germline, CDR1 MGHRA and CDR2 YSYEKL. The CDR3 length is 16 residues. The CDR3 DNA is TGCGCCAGCAGCCAAGTAACGGGGGCGCCGAACACTGAAGCTTTCTTT. Encoded protein: CASSQVTGAPNTEAFF.